The present entry profiles one T cell receptor beta chain with its context. This clone's antigen is unknown. Qualities for individual bases were not recorded, and no much larger clone is one base off. This sample was taken from a study of blood T cell repertoires in COVID-19 (dated by TCRdb to 2018 to 2020). About the study as a whole: Samples covering the acute and convalescent phases of COVID-19 were provided by collaborators in the United States, Italy and Spain. The prospective study material was composed of cDNA or gDNA derived from T cells, B-cell-depleted T cells, or PBMCs. The dataset comprised deeply sampled blood TCRbeta repertoires from subjects exposed to, actively infected with, or recovered from COVID-19. A freely available public database, intended as a resource for researchers studying the immune response to SARS-CoV-2, is where the repertoires were released. The samples were drawn from two sources: the first 160 participants of the ongoing ImmuneRACE study, and 950 to 1,500 subjects contributed by 6 global collaborators. A de-identified subject ID, COVID-19 status, age in years and sex were almost always included in the sample metadata. Where available, HLA class I and class II types were taken from metadata supplied by the sample provider and were not determined by assay-based typing.

The V end loses 4 bases and the J end loses 9 bases, and a stretch of 19 bases separates them. As encoded in the germline V gene (reference sequence), CDR1 is LNHDA while CDR2 is SQIVND. Spanning cysteine to phenylalanine, the CDR3 consists of 15 amino acids. Only the CDR3 portion is preserved as DNA: 45 bases, with reading frame beginning at the first base. What the work shows at the level of the full study, not this receptor alone: The amount of clinical and demographic metadata varied by source and participant and was provided uncurated.

Participants in the prospective study were enrolled through a virtual design, were aged roughly 18 to 95 years, and lived in approximately 25 United States geographic areas. Cohort assignment in the prospective study relied on participant-reported clinical history from a screening survey and a study questionnaire. Recovered participants in ImmuneRACE Cohort 3 were defined as having two consecutive negative NP/OP PCR tests, clearance from a healthcare professional, or resolution of symptoms. Mobile phlebotomists in the prospective study collected whole blood, serum and a nasopharyngeal or oropharyngeal swab from every participant. Prospective study participants could optionally give additional blood draws and questionnaires over an approximately two-month period. Before DNA extraction, blood samples from the prospective study were shipped at room temperature or frozen. The immunoSEQ Assay, a bias-controlled multiplex PCR, was used to amplify TCRbeta CDR3 regions from genomic DNA. Processing in the source paper ran as follows. Nucleated cell counts per sample were estimated from amplification of reference gene primers within the assay. Sequence reads were collapsed and filtered to measure the absolute abundance of every unique TCRbeta CDR3 rearrangement. For each sample, productive Simpson clonality was calculated as the square root of Simpson's diversity index over productive rearrangements. Sourced from immuneACCESS, this table was stored by TCRdb with only in-frame sequences that have V and J called. A share of the clones is absent; for the studies checked, an unresolved V gene accounts for under half, and the remainder has no known explanation. V, J and clone size derive from that table, while D and trimming were established from the DNA sequence. The sample yields about 170,000 clones; 70% to 90% were counted once. The ten largest clonotypes hold around 4.3% of the sample.

Input material: PBMCs or T cells enriched from blood (not recorded which). The sequence is built from TRBV19 and TRBJ2-1; 6 matching bases give a weak D call of TRBD1. The TCR comes from a woman in her forties or fifties who had recovered from COVID-19. The CDR3 region: CASSTFNHQGSEQFF. The sequenced DNA: TGTGCCAGTAGTACCTTTAACCACCAGGGGTCTGAGCAGTTCTTC. Outside the CDR3, residues come from the reference TRBV19 and TRBJ2-1 proteins, so the full variable domain is: DGGITQSPKYLFRKEGQNVTLSCEQNLNHDAMYWYRQDPGQGLRLIYYSQIVNDFQKGDIAEGYSVSREKKESFPLTVTSAQKNPTAFYLCASSTFNHQGSEQFFGPGTRLTVL.